Listed below are T cell receptor beta chains from one sample, sequenced in a study of blood T cells in healthy people across ages. TCRdb recomputed calls from the 5' RACE reads with MiXCR, one row per CDR3 protein. The data show some 560,000 distinct CDR3 sequences, around a quarter seen once. This same sample was also taken into another study, of T cells of mothers and their children.

The sample comprised blood. These receptors all come from a boy aged 2 to 9 in good health. Each CDR3 is given with its conserved first and last residue. A D gene is named only where the DNA matches it firmly. Clone sizes are given selectively: once, few, many, or a class where the clone is expanded.

TRBV12-3/TRBV12-4	.	TRBJ2-5	few	TGTGCCAGCAGTTTAGGGATGAAGGAGACCCAGTACTTC	CASSLGMKETQYF
TRBV12-3/TRBV12-4	.	TRBJ2-1	few	TGTGCCAGCACCCACCGTCAGGGGGGCAAAAATGAGCAGTTCTTC	CASTHRQGGKNEQFF
TRBV6-6	TRBD1	TRBJ1-4	few	TGTGCCAGCAGTTATAACAGGGGGCAGGAAAAACTGTTTTTT	CASSYNRGQEKLFF
TRBV3-1	.	TRBJ2-1	few	TGTGCCAGCAGCCAAGATCGCTTGGCCAGGGGTCTTTATGAGCAGTTCTTC	CASSQDRLARGLYEQFF
TRBV20-1	.	TRBJ2-1	.	TGCATTGGATACCCTAAACTCAATGAGCAGTTCTTC	CIGYPKLNEQFF
TRBV7-2	.	TRBJ2-3	few	TGTGCCAGCAGCTTAGCCCCGGGAGCGGCGCAGTATTTT	CASSLAPGAAQYF
TRBV7-2	.	TRBJ2-5	.	TGTGCCAGCAGCTCATCAAGGTTGGGGGAGACCCAGTACTTC	CASSSSRLGETQYF
TRBV20-1	.	TRBJ2-1	.	TGCAGTGCCGACGGATACAATGAGCAGTTCTTC	CSADGYNEQFF
TRBV27	.	TRBJ1-5	.	TGTGCCAGCAGTCCCCTAAGTCGTCGGGGCAATCAGCCCCAGCATTTT	CASSPLSRRGNQPQHF
TRBV5-1	TRBD1	TRBJ1-4	few	TGCGCCAGCAGCTTGCAACCGGGACAGGGGAATGAAAAACTGTTTTTT	CASSLQPGQGNEKLFF
TRBV30	.	TRBJ2-2	few	TGTGCCTGGAGAGCTAAGGGAGCCGGGGAGCTGTTTTTT	CAWRAKGAGELFF
TRBV2	.	TRBJ1-1	few	TGTGCCAGCAAAAAATCGGACCGGAACACTGAAGCTTTCTTT	CASKKSDRNTEAFF
TRBV7-6	TRBD1	TRBJ2-7	.	TGTGCCAGCAGCCGTACCGGGACAGGCTACGAGCAGTACTTC	CASSRTGTGYEQYF
TRBV12-3/TRBV12-4	TRBD1	TRBJ1-1	few	TGTGCCAGCAGCCAATCCCTCAGGGGGAAGAGGGCTTTCTTT	CASSQSLRGKRAFF
TRBV7-2	.	TRBJ2-1	few	TGTGCCAGCAGCGCGGCAGGGATCCAGTTCTTC	CASSAAGIQFF
TRBV15	.	TRBJ2-3	.	TGTGCCACCAGCAGAGAGGATGTCCGGGGGCCTAGGTGGTTGTATTTT	CATSREDVRGPRWLYF
TRBV6-6	.	TRBJ2-7	once	TGTGCCGGCAGTTACTACCTTTACGAGCAGTACTTC	CAGSYYLYEQYF
TRBV27	TRBD1	TRBJ1-1	.	TGTGCCAGCAGTCCTATCCTAGGACAGGGCGAGAGTCACACTGAAGCTTTCTTT	CASSPILGQGESHTEAFF
TRBV12-3/TRBV12-4	.	TRBJ2-1	once	TGTGCCAGCAGTTTGGCTAGGCGGTCCTACAATGAGCAGTTCTTC	CASSLARRSYNEQFF
TRBV2	.	TRBJ2-5	many	TGTGCCAGCAGTGCCCCTCAAGAGACCCAGTACTTC	CASSAPQETQYF
TRBV6-2/TRBV6-3	.	TRBJ2-1	few	TGTGCCAGCAGCCGCGGGACTCCCGACAATGAGCAGTTCTTC	CASSRGTPDNEQFF
TRBV20-1	TRBD2	TRBJ2-1	.	TGCAGTGCTAGCCTAAGTTGGACTAGCGGACCCTACAATGAGCAGTTCTTC	CSASLSWTSGPYNEQFF
TRBV25-1	.	TRBJ2-3	few	TGTGCCAGCAGTGTCCCAGCTACCAGGGGCACAGATACGCAGTATTTT	CASSVPATRGTDTQYF
TRBV18	.	TRBJ2-5	few	TGTGCCAGCTCACCACAGGGTTCCCAAGGGACCCAGTACTTC	CASSPQGSQGTQYF